This TCR beta chain was identified during a study of T-cell memory formation after mild COVID-19. This clonotype was counted only a few times. TCRdb analysed the 5' RACE reads with MiXCR anew, one entry per CDR3 protein. The sample contains approximately 300,000 distinct CDR3 sequences, just under 20% of which appear only once. Trimming took 10 bases from V and 0 from J; bases not matched to a gene: 7. The CDR3 has 14 residues. CDR1 is MNHEY and CDR2 is SVGAGI in the germline V gene. This chain uses TRBV6-5 with TRBJ2-3; TRBD2 agrees at 7 bases. This receptor was identified in a man aged 18 to 29 who had mild COVID-19 (a few samples of this study predate the infection). Cell type and time point are not known. The sequencing input was PBMCs or a T cell subset sorted from them (not recorded which). CDR3 DNA: TGTGCCACCAGAGCGGGGACTAGCACAGATACGCAGTATTTT. Protein: CATRAGTSTDTQYF.